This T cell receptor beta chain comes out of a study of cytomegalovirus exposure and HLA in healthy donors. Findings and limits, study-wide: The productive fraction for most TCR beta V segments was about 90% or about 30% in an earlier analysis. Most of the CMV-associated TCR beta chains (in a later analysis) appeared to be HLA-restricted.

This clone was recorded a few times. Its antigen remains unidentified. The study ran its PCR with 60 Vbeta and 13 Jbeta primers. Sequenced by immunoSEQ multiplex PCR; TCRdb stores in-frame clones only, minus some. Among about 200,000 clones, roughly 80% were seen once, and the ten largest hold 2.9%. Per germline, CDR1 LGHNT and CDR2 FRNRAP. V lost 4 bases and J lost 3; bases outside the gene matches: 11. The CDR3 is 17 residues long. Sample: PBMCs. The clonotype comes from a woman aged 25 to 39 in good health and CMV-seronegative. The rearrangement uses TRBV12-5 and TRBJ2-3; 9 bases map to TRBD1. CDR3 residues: CASGSPPGTGKTDTQYF. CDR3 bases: TGTGCTAGTGGTTCACCTCCCGGGACAGGGAAGACAGATACGCAGTATTTT.